A selection of T cell receptor beta chains follows, all from one sample in a study of blood T cell repertoires in COVID-19. Some clones are missing from TCRdb's copy, which holds only in-frame ones; the method was immunoSEQ multiplex PCR. The sample lists a few hundred thousand clones, 84% occurring once. The sequenced material came from PBMCs or T cells enriched from blood (not recorded which). These receptors came from a woman aged 40 to 50 who had recovered from COVID-19. Both conserved end residues are part of each CDR3. A D gene is named only where the DNA matches it firmly. Clone sizes are given selectively: once, few, many, or a class where the clone is expanded.

D gene: TRBD2; J gene: TRBJ2-1; clone size: -; V gene: TRBV28; CDR3 DNA: TGTGCCAGCAGGGCCGGGACTAGCAGCTACAATGAGCAGTTCTTC; CDR3 protein: CASRAGTSSYNEQFF
D gene: TRBD1; J gene: TRBJ2-3; clone size: -; V gene: TRBV6-5; CDR3 DNA: TGTGCCAGCAGTTACTCGAGGACAGGGGGCAAAGATACGCAGTATTTT; CDR3 protein: CASSYSRTGGKDTQYF
D gene: TRBD1; J gene: TRBJ1-4; clone size: -; V gene: TRBV15; CDR3 DNA: TGTGCCACCAGCAGGGACAGGGTGGGGGAAAAACTGTTTTTT; CDR3 protein: CATSRDRVGEKLFF
D gene: TRBD1; J gene: TRBJ1-2; clone size: -; V gene: TRBV10-2; CDR3 DNA: TGCGCCAGCAGTGAGTCTGGGACAGGGCATGGCTACACCTTC; CDR3 protein: CASSESGTGHGYTF
D gene: -; J gene: TRBJ2-3; clone size: -; V gene: TRBV12-3/TRBV12-4; CDR3 DNA: TGTGCCAGCAGTTTAGCGTTGCGGGTGACGCAGTATTTT; CDR3 protein: CASSLALRVTQYF
D gene: -; J gene: TRBJ1-5; clone size: -; V gene: TRBV15; CDR3 DNA: TGTGCCACCAGCACTCGGCGGCCTGACAGCAATCAGCCCCAGCATTTT; CDR3 protein: CATSTRRPDSNQPQHF
D gene: TRBD1; J gene: TRBJ1-2; clone size: -; V gene: TRBV7-2; CDR3 DNA: TGTGCCAGCAGCCCGGGACAGTTCTATGGCTACACCTTC; CDR3 protein: CASSPGQFYGYTF
D gene: -; J gene: TRBJ2-3; clone size: -; V gene: TRBV18; CDR3 DNA: TGTGCCAGCTCCTATCTTCCCGGGAGCACAGATACGCAGTATTTT; CDR3 protein: CASSYLPGSTDTQYF
D gene: TRBD1; J gene: TRBJ1-3; clone size: -; V gene: TRBV27; CDR3 DNA: TGTGCCAGCAGTTTAGCCGGGCTAGCAGGGGGCACCATATATTTT; CDR3 protein: CASSLAGLAGGTIYF
D gene: -; J gene: TRBJ1-1; clone size: -; V gene: TRBV3-1/TRBV3-2; CDR3 DNA: TGTGCCAGCAGCCGGGGCCGAGAAGCTTTCTTT; CDR3 protein: CASSRGREAFF
D gene: -; J gene: TRBJ1-1; clone size: -; V gene: TRBV5-5; CDR3 DNA: TGTGCCAGCAGCTCGGGGTCTCTGAACACTGAAGCTTTCTTT; CDR3 protein: CASSSGSLNTEAFF
D gene: TRBD1; J gene: TRBJ2-7; clone size: -; V gene: TRBV4-1; CDR3 DNA: TGCGCCAGCAGCCAACCGGGACAGGAGGAGCAGTACTTC; CDR3 protein: CASSQPGQEEQYF
D gene: -; J gene: TRBJ2-3; clone size: -; V gene: TRBV9; CDR3 DNA: TGTGCCAGCAGCGTAGATGAAGGGAGGTCAGATACGCAGTATTTT; CDR3 protein: CASSVDEGRSDTQYF
D gene: -; J gene: TRBJ2-1; clone size: -; V gene: TRBV19; CDR3 DNA: TGTGCCAGTAGTATTATCGGAGCCGACAATGAGCAGTTCTTC; CDR3 protein: CASSIIGADNEQFF
D gene: -; J gene: TRBJ1-2; clone size: -; V gene: TRBV12-3/TRBV12-4; CDR3 DNA: TGTGCCAGCAGTTTTGACTCTAACTATGGCTACACCTTC; CDR3 protein: CASSFDSNYGYTF
D gene: TRBD1; J gene: TRBJ2-3; clone size: many; V gene: TRBV6-4; CDR3 DNA: TGTGCCAGCAGTGACGGGACAGGGGGCGCAGATACGCAGTATTTT; CDR3 protein: CASSDGTGGADTQYF
D gene: -; J gene: TRBJ2-6; clone size: once; V gene: TRBV11-3; CDR3 DNA: TGTGCCAGCAGCTTCGGGGGAGTAGGATCTGGGGCCAACGTCCTGACTTTC; CDR3 protein: CASSFGGVGSGANVLTF
D gene: -; J gene: TRBJ1-5; clone size: -; V gene: TRBV27; CDR3 DNA: TGTGCCAGCAGTTTTAGCCAGGGATGGCAGCCCCAGCATTTT; CDR3 protein: CASSFSQGWQPQHF
D gene: -; J gene: TRBJ1-5; clone size: -; V gene: TRBV10-3; CDR3 DNA: TGTGCCATCAGTGAGTCGGGGCCCAATCAGCCCCAGCATTTT; CDR3 protein: CAISESGPNQPQHF
D gene: -; J gene: TRBJ1-5; clone size: -; V gene: TRBV28; CDR3 DNA: TGTGCCAGCAGACGCAACTTCGTCAGGGCCACTGTCAATCAGCCCCAGCATTTT; CDR3 protein: CASRRNFVRATVNQPQHF
D gene: -; J gene: TRBJ1-4; clone size: -; V gene: TRBV10-1; CDR3 DNA: TGCGCCAGCAGTGAGGGTAGTGAAAAACTGTTTTTT; CDR3 protein: CASSEGSEKLFF
D gene: -; J gene: TRBJ2-7; clone size: -; V gene: TRBV18; CDR3 DNA: TGTGCCAGCTCACCGGCCGTGACTAGGTACGAGCAGTACTTC; CDR3 protein: CASSPAVTRYEQYF
D gene: -; J gene: TRBJ1-4; clone size: -; V gene: TRBV28; CDR3 DNA: TGTGCCAGCAGGGGGATGACAACAGGGATAAAACTGTTTTTT; CDR3 protein: CASRGMTTGIKLFF
D gene: -; J gene: TRBJ1-4; clone size: -; V gene: TRBV7-9; CDR3 DNA: TGTGCCAGCAGCTTAGTGGCAGAGCGTAATGAAAAACTGTTTTTT; CDR3 protein: CASSLVAERNEKLFF
D gene: -; J gene: TRBJ2-5; clone size: -; V gene: TRBV5-1; CDR3 DNA: TGCGCCAGCAGCTTAGCGGACTCAAAAGAGACCCAGTACTTC; CDR3 protein: CASSLADSKETQYF
D gene: TRBD1; J gene: TRBJ2-5; clone size: -; V gene: TRBV7-2; CDR3 DNA: TGTGCCAGCAGCCGACAGGGTGGAGAGACCCAGTACTTC; CDR3 protein: CASSRQGGETQYF
D gene: TRBD1; J gene: TRBJ1-6; clone size: -; V gene: TRBV6-5; CDR3 DNA: TGTGCCAGCAGTTACTCACCAGGGGGGTATTCACCCCTCCACTTT; CDR3 protein: CASSYSPGGYSPLHF
D gene: TRBD1; J gene: TRBJ1-4; clone size: few; V gene: TRBV18; CDR3 DNA: TGTGCCAGCTCGGAAGCAGGGGGCGCCTTAGGGCTGTTTTTT; CDR3 protein: CASSEAGGALGLFF
D gene: -; J gene: TRBJ2-5; clone size: -; V gene: TRBV7-9; CDR3 DNA: TGTGCCAGCAGCCAGGGGGAGACCCAGTACTTC; CDR3 protein: CASSQGETQYF
D gene: -; J gene: TRBJ2-5; clone size: -; V gene: TRBV9; CDR3 DNA: TGTGCCAGCAGCGTAGGGCCTGCAGGGGACCAGTACTTC; CDR3 protein: CASSVGPAGDQYF
D gene: TRBD1; J gene: TRBJ1-5; clone size: -; V gene: TRBV27; CDR3 DNA: TGTGCCAGCAGGCCGACAGGGGGCAATCAGCCCCAGCATTTT; CDR3 protein: CASRPTGGNQPQHF
D gene: -; J gene: TRBJ1-2; clone size: -; V gene: TRBV28; CDR3 DNA: TGTGCCAGCAGTCCCACGGGACAAAAGTTATATGGCTACACCTTC; CDR3 protein: CASSPTGQKLYGYTF
D gene: -; J gene: TRBJ1-2; clone size: once; V gene: TRBV5-1; CDR3 DNA: TGCGCCAGCAGCCCATGGGGGGATCGCGGCTACACCTTC; CDR3 protein: CASSPWGDRGYTF
D gene: TRBD1; J gene: TRBJ2-1; clone size: -; V gene: TRBV7-2; CDR3 DNA: TGTGCCAGCACCCTATCCACAGGGGGTCAAGGCAATGAGCAGTTCTTC; CDR3 protein: CASTLSTGGQGNEQFF
D gene: TRBD2; J gene: TRBJ2-2; clone size: -; V gene: TRBV10-1; CDR3 DNA: TGCGCCAGCAGCACGACTAGCGGGACCACCGGGGAGCTGTTTTTT; CDR3 protein: CASSTTSGTTGELFF
D gene: -; J gene: TRBJ2-2; clone size: -; V gene: TRBV29-1; CDR3 DNA: TGCAGCGTTGAACGGCGGGGTAGCACCGGGGAGCTGTTTTTT; CDR3 protein: CSVERRGSTGELFF
D gene: TRBD1; J gene: TRBJ1-1; clone size: -; V gene: TRBV11-3; CDR3 DNA: TGTGCCAGCAGCCCGAGACCCTTGACAGGGAGCACTGAAGCTTTCTTT; CDR3 protein: CASSPRPLTGSTEAFF
D gene: TRBD1; J gene: TRBJ1-1; clone size: -; V gene: TRBV18; CDR3 DNA: TGTGCCAGCTCACCCGGGACAGGGTTCACTGAAGCTTTCTTT; CDR3 protein: CASSPGTGFTEAFF
D gene: -; J gene: TRBJ1-4; clone size: -; V gene: TRBV2; CDR3 DNA: TGTGCCAGCATATTCCTTGCAACTAATGAAAAACTGTTTTTT; CDR3 protein: CASIFLATNEKLFF
D gene: -; J gene: TRBJ1-2; clone size: -; V gene: TRBV9; CDR3 DNA: TGTGCCAGCAGTGCCAGGGCTAACTATGGCTACACCTTC; CDR3 protein: CASSARANYGYTF
D gene: TRBD2; J gene: TRBJ2-1; clone size: -; V gene: TRBV5-1; CDR3 DNA: TGCGCCAGCAGCGCCGAGGGGACTAGCGGGACCGAGCAGTTCTTC; CDR3 protein: CASSAEGTSGTEQFF
D gene: -; J gene: TRBJ1-2; clone size: once; V gene: TRBV4-3; CDR3 DNA: TGCGCCAGCAGCCAAGGTAGCGGCGGCTTCTATGGCTACACCTTC; CDR3 protein: CASSQGSGGFYGYTF
D gene: -; J gene: TRBJ1-1; clone size: -; V gene: TRBV19; CDR3 DNA: TGTGCCAGTAGTAGGACAGTTAACACTGAAGCTTTCTTT; CDR3 protein: CASSRTVNTEAFF
D gene: TRBD2; J gene: TRBJ2-1; clone size: few; V gene: TRBV6-4; CDR3 DNA: TGTGCCAACTCTAGCGGGCGGGAGGTGAGGGAGCAGTTCTTC; CDR3 protein: CANSSGREVREQFF
D gene: TRBD1; J gene: TRBJ2-7; clone size: -; V gene: TRBV7-9; CDR3 DNA: TGTGCCAGCAGCTTAGCCGGGACAGGGGCACACGAGCAGTACTTC; CDR3 protein: CASSLAGTGAHEQYF
D gene: -; J gene: TRBJ2-5; clone size: -; V gene: TRBV6-5; CDR3 DNA: TGTGCCAGCAGTATCCAGGGGCAAGAGACCCAGTACTTC; CDR3 protein: CASSIQGQETQYF
D gene: -; J gene: TRBJ1-5; clone size: -; V gene: TRBV28; CDR3 DNA: TGTGCCAGCAGGGTTCGACAGAGATTGGATCAGCCCCAGCATTTT; CDR3 protein: CASRVRQRLDQPQHF
D gene: -; J gene: TRBJ1-2; clone size: once; V gene: TRBV28; CDR3 DNA: TGTGCCAGCAGTTTCGGTTATGGCTACACCTTC; CDR3 protein: CASSFGYGYTF
D gene: -; J gene: TRBJ2-3; clone size: once; V gene: TRBV28; CDR3 DNA: TGTGCCAGCAGTCTAAGAGCGGGTGGCACAGATACGCAGTATTTT; CDR3 protein: CASSLRAGGTDTQYF
D gene: TRBD2; J gene: TRBJ2-5; clone size: -; V gene: TRBV5-4; CDR3 DNA: TGTGCCAGCAGCGGACAAGCGGGAGTGGCTGAAGAGACCCAGTACTTC; CDR3 protein: CASSGQAGVAEETQYF
D gene: TRBD1; J gene: TRBJ1-4; clone size: -; V gene: TRBV5-6; CDR3 DNA: TGTGCCAGCAGCTCGACAGGGGGCTCTAATGAAAAACTGTTTTTT; CDR3 protein: CASSSTGGSNEKLFF
D gene: TRBD1; J gene: TRBJ2-7; clone size: -; V gene: TRBV5-5; CDR3 DNA: TGTGCCAGCAGCTTCGTGACAGGGAACGAGCAGTACTTC; CDR3 protein: CASSFVTGNEQYF
D gene: -; J gene: TRBJ1-5; clone size: -; V gene: TRBV7-2; CDR3 DNA: TGTGCCAGCAGCTTCGACGGGGGTGGGCAGCCCCAGCATTTT; CDR3 protein: CASSFDGGGQPQHF
D gene: -; J gene: TRBJ2-1; clone size: -; V gene: TRBV6-4; CDR3 DNA: TGTGCCAGCAGTGACTCGAAGCCTTTGGGACTTGACAATGAGCAGTTCTTC; CDR3 protein: CASSDSKPLGLDNEQFF
D gene: TRBD2; J gene: TRBJ2-7; clone size: -; V gene: TRBV2; CDR3 DNA: TGTGCCATCACACTAGCGGGAGGTAGCGAGCAGTACTTC; CDR3 protein: CAITLAGGSEQYF
D gene: -; J gene: TRBJ1-4; clone size: few; V gene: TRBV7-9; CDR3 DNA: TGTGCCAGCAGCGCGACGGGGATGGCTAATGAAAAACTGTTTTTT; CDR3 protein: CASSATGMANEKLFF
D gene: TRBD1; J gene: TRBJ1-1; clone size: once; V gene: TRBV28; CDR3 DNA: TGTGCCAGCAGTAGAGGACAGGGGAAGTGGACTGAAGCTTTCTTT; CDR3 protein: CASSRGQGKWTEAFF
D gene: -; J gene: TRBJ1-3; clone size: -; V gene: TRBV6-5; CDR3 DNA: TGTGCCAGCAGTTCCCCGGGACAATCTGGAAACACCATATATTTT; CDR3 protein: CASSSPGQSGNTIYF
D gene: -; J gene: TRBJ1-2; clone size: -; V gene: TRBV14; CDR3 DNA: TGTGCCAGCAGCCAAGTCAGGTCGGGGGGCTACACCTTC; CDR3 protein: CASSQVRSGGYTF
D gene: -; J gene: TRBJ1-1; clone size: -; V gene: TRBV7-9; CDR3 DNA: TGTGCCAGCAGCCATAGCTACAGGACCCCCACTGAAGCTTTCTTT; CDR3 protein: CASSHSYRTPTEAFF